This T cell receptor (beta chain) derives from a study of cytomegalovirus exposure and HLA in healthy donors. Study-level findings and limits: Confirmation in vitro established that three CMV-associated chains were specific for CMV antigens.

This clone was seen a few times. No antigen is known for it. Generated by immunoSEQ multiplex PCR, the TCRdb table keeps only in-frame clones and is missing some. The table has 150,000 to 180,000 clones, 85% to 90% seen once; the top ten hold about 1.9%. This CDR3 comprises 14 residues. Germline V gene sequence: CDR1 GTSNPN, CDR2 SVGIG (reference sequence). Trimming removed 2 bases from V and 5 bases from J, with 15 bases in between. The source material was PBMCs. The chain links TRBV30 to TRBJ1-2; D gene uncertain. This TCR was recovered from a human donor in good health. CDR3 nucleotides: TGTGCCTGGAGTTCGCAGATAACGTCATATGGCTACACCTTC. Encoded protein: CAWSSQITSYGYTF.